A selection of T cell receptor beta chains follows, all from one sample in a study of T cell responses to AZD1222 COVID-19 vaccine. TCRdb's copy holds only in-frame clones and misses some; the assay was immunoSEQ multiplex PCR. The data hold roughly 71,000 clones, with approximately 81% observed a single time. Here the sequenced sample was peripheral blood, taken on day 0 of AZD1222 vaccination. The receptors originated from an adult in good health. CDR3s include the opening cysteine and the closing phenylalanine or tryptophan. Fields, in order: D gene, clone size, J gene, V gene, CDR3 protein, CDR3 DNA. D genes are given only for firm matches. The size entry is marked missing in some rows and otherwise reads once, few, many or a size class.

d_call: NA
clone_size: NA
j_call: TRBJ1-1
v_call: TRBV5-8
cdr3_aa: CASSLATRGEAFF
cdr3_nt: TGTGCCAGCAGCTTAGCCACCCGGGGTGAAGCTTTCTTT

d_call: NA
clone_size: NA
j_call: TRBJ2-7
v_call: TRBV3-1/TRBV3-2
cdr3_aa: CASSHGQPYEQYF
cdr3_nt: TGTGCCAGCAGCCACGGACAGCCCTACGAGCAGTACTTC

d_call: NA
clone_size: once
j_call: TRBJ1-1
v_call: TRBV14
cdr3_aa: CASSRLRNTEAFF
cdr3_nt: TGTGCCAGCAGTCGTCTACGGAACACTGAAGCTTTCTTT

d_call: TRBD2
clone_size: NA
j_call: TRBJ2-1
v_call: TRBV29-1
cdr3_aa: CSVEPRGGSYNEQFF
cdr3_nt: TGCAGCGTTGAACCCCGGGGGGGCTCCTACAATGAGCAGTTCTTC

d_call: NA
clone_size: NA
j_call: TRBJ1-1
v_call: TRBV6-4
cdr3_aa: CASSDGTENTEAFF
cdr3_nt: TGTGCCAGCAGTGATGGGACTGAGAACACTGAAGCTTTCTTT

d_call: NA
clone_size: NA
j_call: TRBJ2-7
v_call: TRBV7-2
cdr3_aa: CASSFGTGIRSYEQYF
cdr3_nt: TGTGCCAGCAGCTTTGGGACCGGGATACGGTCCTACGAGCAGTACTTC

d_call: NA
clone_size: NA
j_call: TRBJ2-1
v_call: TRBV7-2
cdr3_aa: CASSRDAFSVAQFF
cdr3_nt: TGTGCCAGCAGCCGGGACGCATTCTCGGTGGCGCAGTTCTTC

d_call: NA
clone_size: NA
j_call: TRBJ2-7
v_call: TRBV9
cdr3_aa: CASSALGGSSYEQYF
cdr3_nt: TGTGCCAGCAGCGCCCTTGGGGGAAGCTCCTACGAGCAGTACTTC

d_call: NA
clone_size: NA
j_call: TRBJ1-6
v_call: TRBV9
cdr3_aa: CASSPGSSYNSPLHF
cdr3_nt: TGTGCCAGCAGCCCAGGGTCCTCCTATAATTCACCCCTCCACTTT

d_call: NA
clone_size: NA
j_call: TRBJ1-3
v_call: TRBV6-5
cdr3_aa: CASRQVPGNTIYF
cdr3_nt: TGTGCCAGCAGACAGGTCCCTGGAAACACCATATATTTT

d_call: NA
clone_size: few
j_call: TRBJ1-6
v_call: TRBV20-1
cdr3_aa: CSASTGPNSPLHF
cdr3_nt: TGCAGTGCTAGTACAGGGCCCAATTCACCCCTCCACTTT

d_call: NA
clone_size: NA
j_call: TRBJ2-7
v_call: TRBV18
cdr3_aa: CASSPQEGQSYEQYF
cdr3_nt: TGTGCCAGCTCACCACAGGAGGGACAGTCTTACGAGCAGTACTTC

d_call: NA
clone_size: NA
j_call: TRBJ1-2
v_call: TRBV6-5
cdr3_aa: CASRPTQTSNYGYTF
cdr3_nt: TGTGCCAGCAGACCAACCCAGACGTCTAACTATGGCTACACCTTC

d_call: TRBD1
clone_size: NA
j_call: TRBJ2-3
v_call: TRBV7-2
cdr3_aa: CASSQDRGLDTQYF
cdr3_nt: TGTGCCAGCAGCCAGGACAGGGGGCTGGATACGCAGTATTTT

d_call: TRBD1
clone_size: NA
j_call: TRBJ1-1
v_call: TRBV19
cdr3_aa: CASNLGDRVNTEAFF
cdr3_nt: TGTGCCAGTAATCTAGGGGACAGGGTGAACACTGAAGCTTTCTTT

d_call: TRBD2
clone_size: NA
j_call: TRBJ2-7
v_call: TRBV29-1
cdr3_aa: CSVEATSAGYEQYF
cdr3_nt: TGCAGCGTTGAAGCAACTAGCGCTGGATACGAGCAGTACTTC

d_call: TRBD1
clone_size: NA
j_call: TRBJ1-2
v_call: TRBV2
cdr3_aa: CASSTGQNYGYTF
cdr3_nt: TGTGCCAGCAGTACGGGACAGAACTATGGCTACACCTTC

d_call: NA
clone_size: NA
j_call: TRBJ1-4
v_call: TRBV9
cdr3_aa: CASSVETGLGEKLFF
cdr3_nt: TGTGCCAGCAGCGTAGAAACAGGGTTGGGGGAAAAACTGTTTTTT

d_call: TRBD1
clone_size: NA
j_call: TRBJ1-6
v_call: TRBV6-1
cdr3_aa: CASSDGRGFRSYNSPLHF
cdr3_nt: TGTGCCAGCAGTGATGGCAGGGGGTTTAGGTCCTATAATTCACCCCTCCACTTT

d_call: NA
clone_size: few
j_call: TRBJ2-3
v_call: TRBV30
cdr3_aa: CAWSPPADTQYF
cdr3_nt: TGTGCCTGGAGTCCCCCGGCAGATACGCAGTATTTT

d_call: TRBD1
clone_size: NA
j_call: TRBJ2-1
v_call: TRBV24-1
cdr3_aa: CATSGTGSFNEQFF
cdr3_nt: TGTGCCACCAGCGGGACAGGGTCATTCAATGAGCAGTTCTTC

d_call: TRBD1
clone_size: NA
j_call: TRBJ2-2
v_call: TRBV12-5
cdr3_aa: CATGTGGGGELFF
cdr3_nt: TGTGCTACCGGGACAGGGGGCGGCGGGGAGCTGTTTTTT

d_call: NA
clone_size: few
j_call: TRBJ2-3
v_call: TRBV6-1
cdr3_aa: CASSEAGADTQYF
cdr3_nt: TGTGCCAGCAGTGAAGCGGGGGCAGATACGCAGTATTTT

d_call: NA
clone_size: NA
j_call: TRBJ2-3
v_call: TRBV30
cdr3_aa: CAWSTLPFSTDTQYF
cdr3_nt: TGTGCCTGGAGTACCCTCCCTTTTAGCACAGATACGCAGTATTTT

d_call: TRBD1
clone_size: NA
j_call: TRBJ1-2
v_call: TRBV5-1
cdr3_aa: CASSIGQGGGYTF
cdr3_nt: TGCGCCAGCAGCATCGGACAGGGGGGTGGCTACACCTTC

d_call: TRBD1
clone_size: NA
j_call: TRBJ2-7
v_call: TRBV5-4
cdr3_aa: CASSSLRGQGFYEQYF
cdr3_nt: TGTGCCAGCAGCTCCCTGCGTGGACAGGGCTTCTACGAGCAGTACTTC

d_call: TRBD2
clone_size: few
j_call: TRBJ2-1
v_call: TRBV6-1
cdr3_aa: CASREAGGPDEQFF
cdr3_nt: TGTGCCAGCAGAGAAGCGGGAGGGCCCGATGAGCAGTTCTTC

d_call: TRBD2
clone_size: NA
j_call: TRBJ2-7
v_call: TRBV10-2
cdr3_aa: CASSQREGREQYF
cdr3_nt: TGCGCCAGCAGTCAGCGGGAGGGCCGCGAGCAGTACTTC

d_call: TRBD2
clone_size: NA
j_call: TRBJ2-2
v_call: TRBV2
cdr3_aa: CAIGRTGELFF
cdr3_nt: TGTGCCATCGGGAGGACCGGGGAGCTGTTTTTT

d_call: NA
clone_size: NA
j_call: TRBJ1-1
v_call: TRBV29-1
cdr3_aa: CSASRGTNTEAFF
cdr3_nt: TGCAGCGCTTCGAGGGGGACAAACACTGAAGCTTTCTTT

d_call: TRBD2
clone_size: NA
j_call: TRBJ2-1
v_call: TRBV7-2
cdr3_aa: CASRGHGGVPYNEQFF
cdr3_nt: TGTGCCAGCAGGGGCCACGGGGGGGTCCCCTACAATGAGCAGTTCTTC

d_call: NA
clone_size: NA
j_call: TRBJ2-3
v_call: TRBV5-6
cdr3_aa: CASSWVGIGTDTQYF
cdr3_nt: TGTGCCAGCAGCTGGGTTGGTATCGGGACAGATACGCAGTATTTT

d_call: NA
clone_size: NA
j_call: TRBJ1-1
v_call: TRBV18
cdr3_aa: CASSLRSENTEAFF
cdr3_nt: TGTGCCAGCTCACTGAGGTCCGAGAACACTGAAGCTTTCTTT

d_call: TRBD1
clone_size: medium-sized
j_call: TRBJ1-5
v_call: TRBV7-2
cdr3_aa: CASSPDRESNQPQHF
cdr3_nt: TGTGCCAGCAGCCCGGACAGGGAGAGCAATCAGCCCCAGCATTTT

d_call: NA
clone_size: NA
j_call: TRBJ2-1
v_call: TRBV6-5
cdr3_aa: CASCQRGGLGDEQFF
cdr3_nt: TGTGCCAGCTGTCAAAGGGGGGGCCTTGGAGATGAGCAGTTCTTC

d_call: NA
clone_size: NA
j_call: TRBJ1-3
v_call: TRBV6-1
cdr3_aa: CASSEVGAFGNTIYF
cdr3_nt: TGTGCCAGCAGTGAAGTGGGGGCGTTTGGAAACACCATATATTTT

d_call: TRBD2
clone_size: once
j_call: TRBJ2-5
v_call: TRBV9
cdr3_aa: CASSGTGGKKETQYF
cdr3_nt: TGTGCCAGCAGCGGGACGGGGGGGAAGAAGGAGACCCAGTACTTC

d_call: NA
clone_size: NA
j_call: TRBJ1-2
v_call: TRBV5-6
cdr3_aa: CASSPGRNAYGYTF
cdr3_nt: TGTGCCAGCAGCCCGGGCCGCAACGCTTATGGCTACACCTTC

d_call: NA
clone_size: few
j_call: TRBJ1-6
v_call: TRBV25-1
cdr3_aa: CASIQGSSYNSPLHF
cdr3_nt: TGTGCCAGCATTCAGGGGAGCTCCTATAATTCACCCCTCCACTTT

d_call: NA
clone_size: NA
j_call: TRBJ2-1
v_call: TRBV6-5
cdr3_aa: CASSYSPGYYNEQFF
cdr3_nt: TGTGCCAGCAGTTACAGTCCAGGGTACTACAATGAGCAGTTCTTC

d_call: NA
clone_size: once
j_call: TRBJ2-1
v_call: TRBV4-2
cdr3_aa: CASSQVTGVAYNEQFF
cdr3_nt: TGTGCCAGCAGCCAAGTTACGGGAGTGGCCTACAATGAGCAGTTCTTC

d_call: NA
clone_size: NA
j_call: TRBJ2-2
v_call: TRBV9
cdr3_aa: CASSLTAGFNGGELFF
cdr3_nt: TGTGCCAGCAGCCTCACGGCCGGATTCAACGGCGGGGAGCTGTTTTTT

d_call: NA
clone_size: NA
j_call: TRBJ1-1
v_call: TRBV6-5
cdr3_aa: CASTLTGRTEAFF
cdr3_nt: TGTGCCAGCACCCTGACAGGAAGGACTGAAGCTTTCTTT

d_call: NA
clone_size: once
j_call: TRBJ2-7
v_call: TRBV2
cdr3_aa: CASSLGTSYEQYF
cdr3_nt: TGTGCCAGCAGTCTAGGGACTTCCTACGAGCAGTACTTC

d_call: NA
clone_size: NA
j_call: TRBJ1-2
v_call: TRBV5-1
cdr3_aa: CASSLDGTNSLGYTF
cdr3_nt: TGCGCCAGCAGCTTGGACGGGACAAACTCCTTAGGCTACACCTTC

d_call: TRBD2
clone_size: NA
j_call: TRBJ2-1
v_call: TRBV11-2
cdr3_aa: CASSRGGSSYNEQFF
cdr3_nt: TGTGCCAGCAGCCGGGGGGGGAGCTCCTACAATGAGCAGTTCTTC

d_call: NA
clone_size: NA
j_call: TRBJ2-3
v_call: TRBV7-8
cdr3_aa: CASSRFTDTQYF
cdr3_nt: TGTGCCAGCAGCCGATTCACAGATACGCAGTATTTT

d_call: NA
clone_size: NA
j_call: TRBJ2-7
v_call: TRBV3-1/TRBV3-2
cdr3_aa: CASSQDQGGKREQYF
cdr3_nt: TGTGCCAGCAGCCAAGACCAAGGGGGTAAGCGGGAGCAGTACTTC

d_call: TRBD2
clone_size: once
j_call: TRBJ2-1
v_call: TRBV13
cdr3_aa: CAISSSGSSNNEQFF
cdr3_nt: TGTGCCATCAGTTCTAGCGGGAGTAGCAACAATGAGCAGTTCTTC

d_call: NA
clone_size: NA
j_call: TRBJ1-2
v_call: TRBV3-1/TRBV3-2
cdr3_aa: CASSRTRPGMANYGYTF
cdr3_nt: TGTGCCAGCAGCCGAACGAGACCTGGGATGGCGAACTATGGCTACACCTTC

d_call: NA
clone_size: NA
j_call: TRBJ1-6
v_call: TRBV7-9
cdr3_aa: CASSLEGNSPLHF
cdr3_nt: TGTGCCAGCAGCTTAGAGGGGAATTCACCCCTCCACTTT

d_call: NA
clone_size: NA
j_call: TRBJ1-2
v_call: TRBV28
cdr3_aa: CASSPPDSNYGYTF
cdr3_nt: TGTGCCAGCAGCCCCCCCGACAGTAACTATGGCTACACCTTC

d_call: NA
clone_size: once
j_call: TRBJ2-3
v_call: TRBV7-2
cdr3_aa: CASTLAVSTDTQYF
cdr3_nt: TGTGCCAGCACCTTAGCCGTTTCGACAGATACGCAGTATTTT